This entry lists 27 T cell receptor beta chains sequenced from one sample in a study of T cell changes during pregnancy in multiple sclerosis. Using immunoSEQ multiplex PCR, the repertoire was profiled, and TCRdb retains in-frame clones only, with some absent. The data contain 81,000 or so clones, approximately 91% of them singletons. Here the sequenced sample was PBMCs, taken in the first trimester of pregnancy. These TCRs come from a female donor in good health, serving as a control in a pregnancy study. Some clones in this sample may be carry-over from other donors' samples.

CDR3 DNA: TGTGCCAGCAGTCAATTAGGACAGAACTCCTACGAGCAGTACTTC. Translating gives CASSQLGQNSYEQYF. The genes are TRBV27 and TRBJ2-7, with D possibly being TRBD1 (6 bases). CDR1 and CDR2 (germline): MNHEY, SMNVEV (reference sequence). The CDR3 sequence is 15 residues long. The V gene lost 5 bases and the J gene lost 0 bases, with 14 bases spanning the gap.

The J gene is TRBJ1-2, the V gene TRBV29-1; D unresolved. The CDR3 spans 15 residues. V was clipped by 2 bases and J by 6 bases, with 19 bases between them. Per the germline V gene, CDR1 is SQVTM and CDR2 is ANQGSEA. CDR3 in DNA: TGCAGCGTTGAATTTGTCGACACTCTTCCGAATGGCTACACCTTC. This encodes CSVEFVDTLPNGYTF.

The V gene is TRBV19, the J gene TRBJ2-7; TRBD1 aligns across 7 bases. The CDR3 is 14 amino acids. Trimming cost V 8 bases and J 1 base; bases outside gene matches: 8. Per the germline V gene, CDR1 is LNHDA and CDR2 is SQIVND (reference sequence). CDR3 bases: TGTGCCAGTTCCCCCGGACAGGCTTCCTACGAGCAGTACTTC. Translating it yields CASSPGQASYEQYF.

This chain joins TRBV6-5 and TRBJ2-6, with D tentatively TRBD1 (6 bases). Trimming shortened V by 6 bases and J by 4 bases, and 13 bases separated the two germline ends. The CDR3 runs 15 residues. Germline lookup yields CDR1 MNHEY and CDR2 SVGAGI. The CDR3 DNA sequence: TGTGCCAGCAGCCCTACAGGGACAGGGGCCAACGTCCTGACTTTC. Translation: CASSPTGTGANVLTF.

The V gene is TRBV4-1, the J gene TRBJ1-2; 7 bases are shared with TRBD1. V was pared by 4 bases and J by 7 bases, with 12 bases of the junction left unmatched. This CDR3 has 15 amino acids. Germline CDR1 reads MGHRA; CDR2 reads YSYEKL. The DNA of the CDR3 is TGCGCCAGCAGCCTGGGGGAAGGGGGCAGGGGTGGCTACACCTTC. Encoded protein: CASSLGEGGRGGYTF.

The chain uses TRBV29-1 and TRBJ1-4, with 10 bases aligning to TRBD1. This CDR3 has 14 residues. J lost 8 bases, V lost 7 bases, and 10 bases had no gene match. Germline V gene sequence: CDR1 SQVTM, CDR2 ANQGSEA. The CDR3 region is CSAQSGTGEEKLFF. As DNA, the CDR3 is TGCAGCGCCCAGTCCGGGACAGGGGAAGAAAAACTGTTTTTT.

The genes are TRBV29-1 and TRBJ1-4; possibly TRBD1 for D (6 bases). V gave up 3 bases and J gave up 8 bases, with 13 bases separating them. CDR3 length equals 13 residues. The germline V gene encodes CDR1 SQVTM and CDR2 ANQGSEA. The CDR3 DNA sequence: TGCAGCGTTGAGGGCAGGGGATGGGAAAAACTGTTTTTT. It is translated as CSVEGRGWEKLFF.

This clone was detected once. The chain employs TRBV18 and TRBJ2-7, with 7 bases lining up with TRBD2. This CDR3 region has 13 residues. With 3 bases clipped from V and 3 bases from J, the junction kept 2 bases outside the gene matches. Germline CDR1 KGHSH, CDR2 LQKENI. CDR3 nucleotide sequence: TGTGCCAGCTCACCGGGGGGGGGCTACGAGCAGTACTTC. Protein: CASSPGGGYEQYF.

This chain links TRBV28 with TRBJ2-7; the match to TRBD2 covers 10 bases. The CDR3 totals 15 residues. Germline V lookup: CDR1 MDHEN, CDR2 SYDVKM. With 3 bases clipped from V and 0 bases from J, the junction kept 2 bases outside the gene matches. The CDR3 loop reads CASSFASGGSYEQYF. CDR3 DNA: TGTGCCAGCAGTTTTGCTAGCGGGGGCTCCTACGAGCAGTACTTC.

In its sample, this clone was seen once. This chain links TRBV11-2 with TRBJ2-3, with D unclear. From germline, CDR1 is SGHAT and CDR2 FQNNGV. V was clipped by 7 bases and J by 0 bases, with 5 bases between them. The CDR3 extends over 12 amino acids. The CDR3 sequence is CASKASTDTQYF. For the CDR3, the DNA is TGTGCCAGCAAAGCAAGCACAGATACGCAGTATTTT.

V and J are TRBV27 and TRBJ2-1, with D unclear. V lost 6 bases, J lost 4 bases, and 10 bases lay in between. The CDR3 has 13 amino acids. Germline loops: CDR1 MNHEY, CDR2 SMNVEV (reference sequence). The CDR3 nucleotides are TGTGCCAGCAGGACTGTACTATACAATGAGCAGTTCTTC. It translates to CASRTVLYNEQFF.

The V call is TRBV6-6, the J call TRBJ1-4; a possible D gene is TRBD1 (5 bases). The CDR3 is made up of 16 amino acids. With 0 bases removed from V and 3 bases from J, the gap between germline ends came to 11 bases. Per germline, CDR1 MNHNY and CDR2 SVGAGI (reference sequence). CDR3 sequence: CASSYSGGVPNEKLFF. CDR3 nucleotides: TGTGCCAGCAGTTACTCAGGAGGGGTTCCTAATGAAAAACTGTTTTTT.

The gene calls are TRBV28 and TRBJ1-1, with 7 bases aligning to TRBD1. Germline V gives CDR1 MDHEN, CDR2 SYDVKM. V trimming: 2 bases; J trimming: 5 bases; junction bases outside the gene matches: 2. CDR3 length: 13 residues. CDR3 DNA sequence: TGTGCCAGCAGTTTAACAGGGGATACTGAAGCTTTCTTT. Protein sequence: CASSLTGDTEAFF.

The chain recombines TRBV6-6 with TRBJ2-2; the match to TRBD2 covers 11 bases. Germline V lookup: CDR1 MNHNY, CDR2 SVGAGI (reference sequence). CDR3 length: 14 amino acids. After removal of 6 bases from V and 4 bases from J, the junction contained 1 base not matched to a gene. The CDR3 DNA reads TGTGCCAGCAGGGGACTAGCGGCCACCGGGGAGCTGTTTTTT. It translates to CASRGLAATGELFF.

The rearrangement joins TRBV7-8 to TRBJ2-3; 7 positions match TRBD2. The CDR3 loop spans 14 amino acids. Trimming removed 2 bases from V and 4 bases from J; junction bases left unmatched: 3. Germline assignment: CDR1 SGHVS and CDR2 FQNEAQ. The CDR3 protein is CASSLLTSSDTQYF. Here the CDR3 DNA reads TGTGCCAGCAGCTTACTGACTAGCTCAGATACGCAGTATTTT.

The genes are TRBV6-6 and TRBJ2-7; TRBD1 agrees at 9 bases. CDR3 length: 14 amino acids. Germline V gene sequence: CDR1 MNHNY, CDR2 SVGAGI (reference sequence). With V trimmed by 8 bases and J by 3 bases, 8 bases remained unmatched. The CDR3 sequence is CASGPRDRVYEQYF. CDR3 nucleotides: TGTGCCAGCGGACCCCGGGACAGGGTCTACGAGCAGTACTTC.

This clone was recorded only once. The rearrangement joins TRBV19 to TRBJ1-2; TRBD1 agrees at 11 bases. V lost 11 bases and J lost 4; bases outside the gene matches: 15. The CDR3 covers 16 residues. CDR1 is LNHDA, CDR2 SQIVND, per germline (reference sequence). CDR3 nucleotides: TGTGCCTGCTCTTCCCGGACAGGGGGCTTCCCCTATGGCTACACCTTC. Translating gives CACSSRTGGFPYGYTF. Together with reference TRBV19 and TRBJ1-2, the CDR3 gives the full variable domain: DGGITQSPKYLFRKEGQNVTLSCEQNLNHDAMYWYRQDPGQGLRLIYYSQIVNDFQKGDIAEGYSVSREKKESFPLTVTSAQKNPTAFYLCACSSRTGGFPYGYTFGSGTRLTVV.

The chain's CDR3 is CASSVTGENTIYF. The CDR3 coding sequence is TGTGCCAGCAGCGTTACAGGGGAGAACACCATATATTTT. The chain is built from TRBV7-2 and TRBJ1-3; 7 bases line up with TRBD1. The CDR3 has 13 amino acids. Per germline, CDR1 SGHTA and CDR2 FQGNSA. With V trimmed by 5 bases and J by 7 bases, 5 bases remained unmatched.

The V call is TRBV20-1, the J call TRBJ2-7; D possibly corresponds to TRBD1 (6 bases). This CDR3 comprises 10 residues. Germline CDR1 DFQATT, CDR2 SNEGSKA (reference sequence). CDR3 bases: TGCAGCACAGGGACCTACGAGCAGTACTTC. Its protein product is CSTGTYEQYF.

Written as DNA, the CDR3 is TGCGCCAGCAGCTTCGAGACAGGGGCAGATACGCAGTATTTT. Translating gives CASSFETGADTQYF. This sequence joins TRBV5-1 and TRBJ2-3; 8 nucleotides line up with TRBD1. Germline lookup yields CDR1 SGHRS and CDR2 YFSETQ. CDR3 size: 14 residues. V lost 2 bases to trimming and J lost 4 bases; unmatched junction nucleotides: 3.

The CDR3 is CASSQTGSGEQYF. In DNA, the CDR3 is TGTGCCAGCAGTCAAACGGGTTCTGGCGAGCAGTACTTC. The chain employs TRBV27 and TRBJ2-7; unclear D gene. The germline V gene encodes CDR1 MNHEY and CDR2 SMNVEV (reference sequence). Trimming cost V 5 bases and J 6 bases, with 14 bases left between them. The CDR3 length is 13 residues.

This chain connects TRBV11-3 to TRBJ2-3, with 10 bases lining up with TRBD2. CDR3 length: 16 residues. CDR1 is SGHNT, CDR2 YENEEA, per germline. The V segment lost 1 base and the J segment 1 base; nucleotides outside the gene matches: 2. CDR3 sequence: CASSLGGLAGTDTQYF. CDR3 in DNA: TGTGCCAGCAGCTTAGGTGGACTAGCGGGCACAGATACGCAGTATTTT.

This chain connects TRBV5-1 to TRBJ2-3; 13 bases map to TRBD2. The junction had 5 bases not matched to a gene; V was cut back by 1 base and J by 3 bases. The CDR3 length is 17 residues. Germline lookup yields CDR1 SGHRS and CDR2 YFSETQ. CDR3 amino acids: CASSLTSGREWTDTQYF. The DNA of the CDR3 is TGCGCCAGCAGCTTGACTAGCGGGAGGGAATGGACAGATACGCAGTATTTT.

This chain joins TRBV4-1 and TRBJ2-3, with 9 bases identical to TRBD2. The CDR3 totals 18 residues. Unmatched junction bases numbered 9, after V lost 0 bases and J lost 2 bases. Per germline, CDR1 MGHRA and CDR2 YSYEKL. The CDR3 spells CASSQDRGLAYSTDTQYF. As DNA, the CDR3 is TGCGCCAGCAGCCAAGATAGAGGACTAGCGTACTCCACAGATACGCAGTATTTT.

The V gene is TRBV20-1, the J gene TRBJ1-2; possibly TRBD1 for D (5 bases). Germline V CDR1 and CDR2: DFQATT, SNEGSKA (reference sequence). The CDR3 has 10 amino acids. CDR3: CTYHLTDYTF. CDR3 sequence (DNA): TGCACCTACCACTTGACAGACTACACCTTC.

This chain uses TRBV5-1 with TRBJ1-1, with TRBD1 identical over 9 bases. CDR1 SGHRS and CDR2 YFSETQ come from the germline V gene. The CDR3 has 14 residues. The J segment lost 4 bases and the V segment lost 5 bases, leaving 6 bases of the junction unmatched. Here the CDR3 DNA reads TGCGCCAGCAGTTCCGGGACAGGGACCACTGAAGCTTTCTTT. This translates into CASSSGTGTTEAFF.

The V and J genes are TRBV6-5 and TRBJ2-7; possible D gene TRBD1, 6 bases. This CDR3 has 15 residues. Germline loops: CDR1 MNHEY, CDR2 SVGAGI. The V and J ends lost 0 bases and 1 base respectively, with 10 bases between them. This CDR3 is CASSYSYQGSYEQYF. CDR3 in DNA: TGTGCCAGCAGTTACTCGTACCAGGGGTCCTACGAGCAGTACTTC.